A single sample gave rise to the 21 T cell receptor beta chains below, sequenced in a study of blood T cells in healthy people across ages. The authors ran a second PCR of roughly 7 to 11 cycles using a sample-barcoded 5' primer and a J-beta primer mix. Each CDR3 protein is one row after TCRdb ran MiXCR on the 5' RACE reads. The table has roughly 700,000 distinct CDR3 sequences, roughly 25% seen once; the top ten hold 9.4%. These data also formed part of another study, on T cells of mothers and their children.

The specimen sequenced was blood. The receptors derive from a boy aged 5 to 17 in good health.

The CDR3 spells CASSFTFSTELMNTEAFF. The CDR3 nucleotides are TGCGCCAGCAGCTTCACCTTCTCGACAGAGTTAATGAACACTGAAGCTTTCTTT. The V gene is TRBV5-1, the J gene TRBJ1-1, with D perhaps TRBD1 (5 bases). Germline V gene sequence: CDR1 SGHRS, CDR2 YFSETQ. With 2 bases removed from V and 0 bases from J, the gap between germline ends came to 20 bases. This CDR3 spans 18 amino acids. Full variable domain (rest looked up from reference TRBV5-1 and TRBJ1-1): KAGVTQTPRYLIKTRGQQVTLSCSPISGHRSVSWYQQTPGQGLQFLFEYFSETQRNKGNFPGRFSGRQFSNSRSEMNVSTLELGDSALYLCASSFTFSTELMNTEAFFGQGTRLTVV.

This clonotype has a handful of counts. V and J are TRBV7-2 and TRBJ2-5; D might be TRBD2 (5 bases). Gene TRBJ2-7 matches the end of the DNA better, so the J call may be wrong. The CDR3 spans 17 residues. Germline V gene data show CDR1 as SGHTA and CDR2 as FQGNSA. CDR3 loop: CASSLVPVGVGFYEQYF. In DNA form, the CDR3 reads TGTGCCAGCAGCTTAGTTCCCGTGGGAGTAGGTTTCTACGAGCAGTACTTC.

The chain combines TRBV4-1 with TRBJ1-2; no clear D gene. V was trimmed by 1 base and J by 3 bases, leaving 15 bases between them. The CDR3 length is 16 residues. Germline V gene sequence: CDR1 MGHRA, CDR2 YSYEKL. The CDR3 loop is CASSQVASGPDYGYTF. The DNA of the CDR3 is TGCGCCAGCAGCCAAGTAGCTTCGGGTCCTGACTATGGCTACACCTTC.

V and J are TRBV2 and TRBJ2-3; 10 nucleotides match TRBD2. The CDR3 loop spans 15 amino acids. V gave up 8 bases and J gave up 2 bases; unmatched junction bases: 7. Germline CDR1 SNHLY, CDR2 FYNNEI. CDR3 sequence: CASAASGGLTDTQYF. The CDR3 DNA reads TGTGCCAGCGCAGCTAGCGGGGGTCTCACAGATACGCAGTATTTT.

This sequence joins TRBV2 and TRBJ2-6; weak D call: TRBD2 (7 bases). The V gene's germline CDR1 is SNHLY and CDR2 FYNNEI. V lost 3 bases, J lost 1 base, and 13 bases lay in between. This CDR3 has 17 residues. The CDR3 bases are TGTGCCAGCAGTGAGAGGGGGGGTGAATCTGGGGCCAACGTCCTGACTTTC. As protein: CASSERGGESGANVLTF.

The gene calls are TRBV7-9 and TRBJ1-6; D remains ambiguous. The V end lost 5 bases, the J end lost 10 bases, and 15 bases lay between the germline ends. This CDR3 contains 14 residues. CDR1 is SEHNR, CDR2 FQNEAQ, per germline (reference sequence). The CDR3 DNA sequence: TGTGCCAGCAGCCCGGAAAAGGGCTGGTCACCCCTCCACTTT. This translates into CASSPEKGWSPLHF.

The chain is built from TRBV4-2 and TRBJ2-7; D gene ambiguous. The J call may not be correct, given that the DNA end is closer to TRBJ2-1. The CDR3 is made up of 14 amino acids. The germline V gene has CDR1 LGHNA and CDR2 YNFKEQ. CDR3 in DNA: TGTGCCAGCAGCCAAGAGCGGAACTACAATGAGCAGTTCTTC. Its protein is CASSQERNYNEQFF.

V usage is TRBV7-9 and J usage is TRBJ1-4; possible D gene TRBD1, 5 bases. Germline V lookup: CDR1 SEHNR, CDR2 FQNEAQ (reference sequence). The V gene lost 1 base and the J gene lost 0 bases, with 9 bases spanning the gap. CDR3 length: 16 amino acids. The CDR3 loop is CASSLGPQATNEKLFF. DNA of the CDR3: TGTGCCAGCAGCTTAGGACCACAGGCAACTAATGAAAAACTGTTTTTT.

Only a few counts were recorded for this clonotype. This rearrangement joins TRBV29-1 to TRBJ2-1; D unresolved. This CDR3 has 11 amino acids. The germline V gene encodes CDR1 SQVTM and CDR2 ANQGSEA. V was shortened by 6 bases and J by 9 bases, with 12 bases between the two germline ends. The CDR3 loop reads CSVYLGSEQFF. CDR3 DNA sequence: TGCAGCGTATATTTAGGAAGTGAGCAGTTCTTC.

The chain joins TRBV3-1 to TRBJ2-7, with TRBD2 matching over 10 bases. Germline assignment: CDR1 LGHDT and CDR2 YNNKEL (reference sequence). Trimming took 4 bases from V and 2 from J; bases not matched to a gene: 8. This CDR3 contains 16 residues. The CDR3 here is CASSRSTSGFTYEQYF. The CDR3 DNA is TGTGCCAGCAGCCGCTCGACTAGCGGGTTCACCTACGAGCAGTACTTC.

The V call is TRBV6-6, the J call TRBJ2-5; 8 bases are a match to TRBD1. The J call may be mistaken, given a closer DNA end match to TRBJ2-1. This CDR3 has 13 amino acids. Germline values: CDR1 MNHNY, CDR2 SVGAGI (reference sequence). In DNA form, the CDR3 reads TGTGCCAGCAGGTATACAGGGGGCAATGAGCAGTTCTTC. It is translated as CASRYTGGNEQFF.

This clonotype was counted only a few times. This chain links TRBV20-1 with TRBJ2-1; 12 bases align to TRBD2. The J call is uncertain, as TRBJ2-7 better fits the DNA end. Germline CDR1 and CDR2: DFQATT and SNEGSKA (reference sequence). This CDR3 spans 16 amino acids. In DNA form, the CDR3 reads TGCAGTGCTAGATCCTGGACTAGCGGGGCTTCCTACGAGCAGTACTTC. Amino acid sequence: CSARSWTSGASYEQYF.

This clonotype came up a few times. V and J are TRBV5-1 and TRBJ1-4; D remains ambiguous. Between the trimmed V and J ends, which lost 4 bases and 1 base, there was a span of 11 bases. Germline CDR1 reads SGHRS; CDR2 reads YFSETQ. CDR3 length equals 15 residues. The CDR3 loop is CASSPRTGTNEKLFF. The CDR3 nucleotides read TGCGCCAGCAGCCCCAGGACTGGAACTAATGAAAAACTGTTTTTT.

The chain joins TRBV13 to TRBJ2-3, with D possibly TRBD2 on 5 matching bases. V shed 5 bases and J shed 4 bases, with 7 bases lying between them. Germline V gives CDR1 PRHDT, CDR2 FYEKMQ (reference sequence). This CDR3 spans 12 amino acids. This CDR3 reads CASSPDSDTQYF. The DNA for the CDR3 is TGTGCCAGCAGCCCGGACTCAGATACGCAGTATTTT.

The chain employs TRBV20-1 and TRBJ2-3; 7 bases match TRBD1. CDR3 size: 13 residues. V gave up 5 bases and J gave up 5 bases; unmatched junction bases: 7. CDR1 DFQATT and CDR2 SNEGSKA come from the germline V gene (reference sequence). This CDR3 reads CSASRSGGDTQYF. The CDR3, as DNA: TGCAGTGCTTCCAGATCAGGGGGAGATACGCAGTATTTT.

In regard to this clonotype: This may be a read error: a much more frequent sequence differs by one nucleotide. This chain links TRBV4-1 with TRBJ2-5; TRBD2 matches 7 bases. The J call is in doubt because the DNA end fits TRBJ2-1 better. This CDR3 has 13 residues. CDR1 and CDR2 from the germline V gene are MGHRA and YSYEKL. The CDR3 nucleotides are TGCGCCAGCAGCCGGGGGGGTGACAATAAGCAGTTCTTC. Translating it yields CASSRGGDNKQFF.

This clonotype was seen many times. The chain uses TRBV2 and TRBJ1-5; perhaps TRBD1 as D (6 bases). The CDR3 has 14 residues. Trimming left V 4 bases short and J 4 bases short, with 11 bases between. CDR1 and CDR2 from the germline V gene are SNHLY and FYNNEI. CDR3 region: CASSAGQGNQPQHF. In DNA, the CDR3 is TGTGCCAGCAGTGCGGGGCAGGGGAATCAGCCCCAGCATTTT.

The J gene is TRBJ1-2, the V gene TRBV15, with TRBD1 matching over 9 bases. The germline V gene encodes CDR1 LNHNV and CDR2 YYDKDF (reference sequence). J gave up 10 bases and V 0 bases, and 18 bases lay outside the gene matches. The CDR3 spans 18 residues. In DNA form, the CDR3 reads TGTGCCACCAGCAGAGATTTCGCGATCACCGGGACAGGGATTTACTACACCTTC. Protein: CATSRDFAITGTGIYYTF.

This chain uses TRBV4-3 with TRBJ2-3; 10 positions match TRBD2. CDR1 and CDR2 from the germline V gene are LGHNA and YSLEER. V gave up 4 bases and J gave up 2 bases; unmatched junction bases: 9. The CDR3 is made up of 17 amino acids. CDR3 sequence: CASSPARLAGVTDTQYF. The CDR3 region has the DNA TGCGCCAGCAGCCCAGCGAGACTAGCGGGTGTCACAGATACGCAGTATTTT.

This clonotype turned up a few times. The CDR3 loop reads CASSVGVGAGELFF. The CDR3, as DNA: TGTGCCAGCAGTGTTGGAGTGGGGGCCGGGGAGCTGTTTTTT. The chain employs TRBV6-4 and TRBJ2-2; either TRBD1 or TRBD2 may supply D (5 bases each). Looked up from germline, CDR1 is MRHNA and CDR2 is SNTAGT. The CDR3 extends over 14 amino acids. V was clipped by 4 bases and J by 6 bases, with 12 bases between them.

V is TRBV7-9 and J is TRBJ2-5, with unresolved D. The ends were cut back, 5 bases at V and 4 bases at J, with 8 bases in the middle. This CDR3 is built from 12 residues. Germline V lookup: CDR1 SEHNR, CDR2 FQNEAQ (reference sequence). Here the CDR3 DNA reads TGTGCCAGCAGCGACAATGGAGAGACCCAGTACTTC. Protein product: CASSDNGETQYF.